The following is a T cell receptor beta chain sequence with its context. Its target is not known. It was with 60 Vbeta and 13 Jbeta primers that the PCR ran. Original analysis: Later, an analysis found about 83 million unique TCR beta chains, and roughly 9.9 million of these were shared. Some clones are missing from TCRdb's copy, which holds only in-frame ones; the method was immunoSEQ multiplex PCR. That table gives V, J and clone size, and the DNA gave D and trimming. Here the sample spans 100,000 to 150,000 clones, 60% to 80% being singletons. The sample originates from a study of cytomegalovirus exposure and HLA in healthy donors. Germline lookup yields CDR1 SGHVS and CDR2 FQNEAQ. The CDR3 sequence is 15 residues long. V lost 5 bases to trimming and J lost 7 bases; unmatched junction nucleotides: 10. Points from the study as a whole: Altogether, some 170 TCR beta chains were recorded as cytomegalovirus-associated. Being productive about 87% or about 30% of the time was typical of most TCR beta V segments in an earlier analysis.

This receptor was identified in a male donor in good health and CMV-seronegative. The J gene is TRBJ1-5, the V gene TRBV7-8; 8 bases match TRBD1. What was sequenced was PBMCs. CDR3 protein: CASSQSDRGGQPQHF. The CDR3 DNA is TGTGCCAGCAGCCAATCTGACAGGGGTGGCCAGCCCCAGCATTTT.